This TCR beta chain was documented in a study of CD8+CD57+ T cells in acquired aplastic anemia. Overall study: Mean yield of DNA from sorted CD4+ and CD8+ cells was about 3.2 ug. General study findings and limits: Common to patients and controls were around 30 CD8+ CDR3 sequences. Significant differences in CD8+ Simpson's diversity were not observed between patients and controls.

CDR3 and TCR beta VDJ profiling relied on a genomic DNA template. TCRdb reanalysed the reads using MiXCR and keeps one entry per CDR3 protein. The table records roughly 160,000 distinct CDR3 sequences, around 75% of them present only once. All sequencing subjects had displayed CD8+CD57+ cell expansion on flow cytometry. Receipt of therapy had not occurred in any patient by the time of blood sampling. In the case of this clonotype: Its antigen is currently unknown.

The CDR3 is 13 amino acids. The ends were cut back, 6 bases at V and 5 bases at J, with 14 bases in the middle. Germline-derived CDR1 and CDR2 are DFQATT and SNEGSKA (reference sequence). The sample taken for sequencing was sorted CD4+, CD8+, or CD8+CD57+ T cells (not recorded which) from PBMCs. The chain has TRBV20-1 and TRBJ2-1; D is perhaps TRBD2 (5 bases). The clonotype originates from a human donor with aplastic anemia. CDR3 sequence reads: CSAPVGVNNEQFF. For the CDR3, the DNA is TGCAGTGCCCCGGTGGGAGTTAACAATGAGCAGTTCTTC.